This T cell receptor beta chain was found in a study of cytotoxic CD8 clonotypes in ibrutinib-treated CLL. The CDR3 covers 14 residues. The V end lost 7 bases, the J end lost 8 bases, and 20 bases lay between the germline ends. Looked up from germline, CDR1 is MGHDK and CDR2 is SYGVNS. TCRdb's table, derived via immunoSEQ multiplex PCR, lists solely in-frame clones and lacks some. The sample includes about 39,000 clones, 65% to 70% of them seen just once. The specimen comprised PBMCs, sampled at disease progression, from a patient treated with ibrutinib. The V gene is TRBV25-1, the J gene TRBJ1-2; maybe TRBD1 (6 bases). The TCR was taken from a human donor with chronic lymphocytic leukemia. The DNA of the CDR3 is TGTGCCAGCATAAAACCTCACAGGGCGAACGGCTACACCTTC. Residues: CASIKPHRANGYTF.